What follows is one TCR beta chain and its context. Its antigen is not known. The sample belongs to a study of identical twins. Study-wide results and caveats: Low generation-probability sequences were in excess among twin-shared out-of-frame alpha sequences. Model-predicted out-of-frame TCR alpha sharing fell below observed values in monozygotic twins. Zero-insertion analyses were open to partial confounding by invariant MAIT and iNKT cells.

A single record per CDR3 protein comes from TCRdb applying MiXCR to the 5' RACE reads. Among 450,000 to 650,000 distinct CDR3 sequences, approximately 10% were seen once, and the ten largest hold under 3%. The trim removed 4 bases at V and 4 bases at J, leaving 8 bases unmatched. The CDR3 consists of 16 residues. The germline V gene has CDR1 KGHDR and CDR2 SFDVKD. Healthy Caucasians supplied all donations. The same sample was also studied in work on yellow fever vaccine responses in identical twins.

The V gene is TRBV24-1, the J gene TRBJ2-1, with 8 bases aligning to TRBD1. This TCR came from a woman aged 18-29 years in good health. Sequencing was done on a sample of PBMCs. CDR3 sequence reads: CATSDPGTGVYNEQFF. The CDR3, as DNA: TGTGCCACCAGTGACCCCGGGACAGGTGTTTACAATGAGCAGTTCTTC.